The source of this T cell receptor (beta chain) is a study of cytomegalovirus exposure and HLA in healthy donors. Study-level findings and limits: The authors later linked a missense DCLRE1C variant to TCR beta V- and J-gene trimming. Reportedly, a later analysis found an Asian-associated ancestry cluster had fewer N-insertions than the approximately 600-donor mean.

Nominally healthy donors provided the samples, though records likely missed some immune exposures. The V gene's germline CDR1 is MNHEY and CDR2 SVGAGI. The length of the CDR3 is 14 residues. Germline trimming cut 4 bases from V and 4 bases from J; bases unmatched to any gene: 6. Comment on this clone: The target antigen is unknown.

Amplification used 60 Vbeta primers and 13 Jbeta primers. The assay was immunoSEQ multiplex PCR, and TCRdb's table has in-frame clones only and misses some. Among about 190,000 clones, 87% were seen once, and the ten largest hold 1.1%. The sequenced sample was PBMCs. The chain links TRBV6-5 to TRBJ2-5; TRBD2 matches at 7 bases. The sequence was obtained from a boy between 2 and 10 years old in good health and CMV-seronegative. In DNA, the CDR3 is TGTGCCAGCAGTTTCGGACTAGGAGGAGAGACCCAGTACTTC. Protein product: CASSFGLGGETQYF.